This T cell receptor (beta chain) emerged from a study of CD8 T cells in ankylosing spondylitis. Points from the study as a whole: Matched ankylosing spondylitis synovial fluid reportedly contained a significantly enriched population of disease-linked clones.

TCRdb processed the 5' RACE reads anew with MiXCR; each CDR3 protein has one entry. The sample records over 100,000 distinct CDR3 sequences, about an eighth being singletons. This clonotype was counted many times. Its target is unknown. This TCR came from a female donor with ankylosing spondylitis or in good health (not recorded which). Input material: blood, either unsorted or a sorted T cell fraction (not recorded which).

The CDR3 loop is CSARTTSGSRQFF. DNA for the CDR3: TGCAGTGCTAGAACGACTAGCGGGTCTCGGCAGTTCTTC. This sequence joins TRBV20-1 and TRBJ2-1; 10 bases are a match to TRBD2. The J segment lost 12 bases and the V segment lost 2 bases, leaving 7 bases of the junction unmatched. The CDR3 consists of 13 residues. Germline V gene sequence: CDR1 DFQATT, CDR2 SNEGSKA (reference sequence).